This T cell receptor (beta chain) was retrieved from a study of shared clonotypes between healthy human individuals (dated by TCRdb to about 2020). The study in broad terms: A few men and a couple of women, aged 18 to 49 years, made up the cohort. For each donor, CD4 naive and CD4 memory were each run on three plates, CD8 naive on two plates, and CD8 memory on one plate. To estimate repertoire size and how much clonotypes are shared between individuals, the study performed deep sequencing of blood TCR repertoires from a few healthy adults. To increase sequencing depth and limit assay-specific biases, different laboratories used diverse techniques to prepare libraries and sequence TCR repertoires. Per donor, leukapheresis produced somewhere between about 0.94 and 10 billion PBMCs.

Details on this clone: It lacks a known antigen. Per-nucleotide qualities are absent, and no much larger clonotype sits a single base away.

TCR CDR3 regions were amplified from genomic DNA by multiplex PCR using the deep immunoSEQ assay. Extracted genomic DNA from each cell subset was distributed evenly across all wells of several immunoSEQ 96-well plates, and each plate was treated as a replicate. For sorted subsets, about 200 ng genomic DNA, equal to about 30,000 T cell genomes, was loaded into each replicate PCR. The purified libraries were quantified using a Qubit 3.0 fluorometer, sized with a Bioanalyzer 2100, and then quantified again using the KAPA Library Quantification kit. A separate single-read 150-cycle Illumina NextSeq 550 flow cell was used to sequence each immunoSEQ 96-well plate. Processing in the source paper ran as follows. The immunoSEQ output contained only junctional sequences without quality scores, so filtering could not match that applied to full-length reads. Sequences were annotated with PyIR, a Python wrapper for IgBLAST v1.9, using IMGT germline references to assign V/J genes and CDR3. Any read was removed if the V/J assignment was weak (E-value above 1e-6), the CDR3 was missing, or the read contained stop codons, out-of-frame junctions, or ambiguous translated residues. V3J clonotypes were defined as sequences sharing an identical inferred V gene, J gene, and CDR3 amino acid sequence. Percentage overlap between repertoires was computed as shared unique clonotypes divided by the size of the smaller repertoire. RTK rarefaction, the Chao1 estimator, and Recon v2.1 estimates of unobserved clonotypes were used to assess repertoire richness. For all TCRbeta clonotypes obtained by the gDNA method from a handful of donors, generation probabilities were computed with OLGA. The table was pulled from immuneACCESS by TCRdb, which kept in-frame rearrangements only. Such tables lose some clones; where checked, under half of the loss comes from unresolved V genes, and the rest has no known cause. The V and J calls and clone size were taken over from that table, and D and trimming were inferred from the DNA. This sample has roughly 1 million clones in its table, and more than 65% of those were observed once. In total, the top ten clones hold about 1.5% of the sample.

The donors were healthy, HIV-negative adults who had no recently reported acute infections or vaccinations. Every donor was a Caucasian adult residing in Nashville, Tennessee, USA. CD4+ T cells were enriched by magnetic negative selection; naive cells were then positively selected on CD45RA, and the negative fraction formed the memory subset. Blood was obtained by leukapheresis, after which PBMCs were separated by Ficoll-Histopaque density gradient centrifugation and cryopreserved in liquid nitrogen vapor phase. Purity and quantity of every magnetically sorted T cell population were checked by analytical flow cytometry. Genomic DNA was isolated from every sorted fraction and measured by UV absorbance on a Nanodrop 2000c. What the work shows at the level of the full study, not this receptor alone: Based on pairwise subsampling, the degree of clonotype sharing among donors was expected to be affected by sequencing depth. Sampling was limited to blood, and TCR repertoires in tissue likely differ from TCR repertoires in blood. Because the study included only a small number of donors, the genetic and exposure-history diversity represented was limited. Compared with non-shared clonotypes, clonotypes shared by all four sorted-subset donors had higher generation probabilities. Rarefaction of sorted-subset datasets indicated incomplete sequencing despite the large sequencing depth. Roughly 5% of naive CD4, 3.5% of naive CD8, 2% to 2.5% of memory CD4, and around 0.42% of memory CD8 clonotypes were shared across a few donors. Estimated clonotype richness was generally larger for naive than for memory subsets.

For CDR1 and CDR2, the germline V gene lists MDHEN and SYDVKM. The cysteine opens and the phenylalanine closes a CDR3 of 14 amino acids. Here the CDR3 DNA is all that survives: 42 bases in frame from base 1. V drops 3 bases and J drops 1 base, leaving 7 bases in between. The receptor chain draws on TRBV28 and TRBJ1-5; the D gene identity is not certain. Sequencing was done on a sample of memory CD4+ T cells sorted from blood. Reading the label with the study, this specimen's cell subset or site is: CD45RA-negative fraction. The TCR originated in a man younger than 35 in good health. The bases read TGTGCCAGCAGTTTCCATAGGAGCAATCAGCCCCAGCATTTT. Its translation reads: CASSFHRSNQPQHF.